These 32 T cell receptor beta chains were sequenced from one sample in a study of blood T cells in healthy people across ages. Then a second PCR, running roughly 7 to 11 cycles, was carried out with a sample-barcoded 5' primer and a J-beta primer mix. TCRdb redid the calling of the 5' RACE reads with MiXCR, one entry per CDR3 protein. The profile covers over 600,000 distinct CDR3 sequences, with approximately 53% appearing a single time and roughly 25% taken by the ten largest. Sequences were obtained from blood. Every receptor here comes from a middle-aged man in good health.

This chain joins TRBV29-1 and TRBJ2-6; D call uncertain. V was trimmed by 1 base and J by 0 bases, leaving 4 bases between them. Looked up from germline, CDR1 is SQVTM and CDR2 is ANQGSEA. There are 14 residues in the CDR3. CDR3 sequence: CSVEGSSGANVLTF. In nucleotides, the CDR3 is TGCAGCGTTGAAGGTAGCTCTGGGGCCAACGTCCTGACTTTC.

The chain employs TRBV7-9 and TRBJ1-5; no firm D call. With 1 base removed from V and 6 bases from J, the gap between germline ends came to 7 bases. The V gene's germline CDR1 is SEHNR and CDR2 FQNEAQ (reference sequence). There are 13 residues in the CDR3. The CDR3 DNA reads TGTGCCAGCAGCTTAGAACTCGGTCAGCCCCAGCATTTT. Amino acid sequence: CASSLELGQPQHF.

This clonotype was seen ten or more times. V usage is TRBV27 and J usage is TRBJ2-5; perhaps TRBD1 as D (5 bases). The V end was cut by 4 bases, the J end by 4 bases, with 19 bases between. CDR1 is MNHEY, CDR2 SMNVEV, per germline (reference sequence). The CDR3 has 16 amino acids. In DNA form, the CDR3 reads TGTGCCAGCAGTTCGGATTTGAGCTCAGGGCGAGAGACCCAGTACTTC. This codes for CASSSDLSSGRETQYF.

This clonotype was counted a few times. This sequence joins TRBV7-9 and TRBJ2-7; D is ambiguous. The CDR3 runs to 13 residues. Germline CDR1 reads SEHNR; CDR2 reads FQNEAQ (reference sequence). Trimming removed 5 bases at V and 2 bases at J, with 10 bases between. The chain's CDR3 is CASSPTPTYEQYF. The CDR3 DNA follows: TGTGCCAGCAGCCCCACACCCACCTACGAGCAGTACTTC.

The chain uses TRBV9 and TRBJ2-1, with 7 bases aligning to TRBD2. Germline values: CDR1 SGDLS, CDR2 YYNGEE. CDR3 length equals 15 residues. V shed 3 bases and J 0 bases; nucleotides not matched to a gene: 3. The CDR3 sequence: CASSGGGGSYNEQFF. CDR3 in DNA: TGTGCCAGCAGCGGGGGCGGGGGCTCCTACAATGAGCAGTTCTTC.

The rearrangement links TRBV2 to TRBJ1-6; no clear D. CDR3 length equals 14 residues. CDR1 and CDR2 from the germline V gene are SNHLY and FYNNEI. Trimming stripped 4 bases from V and 4 bases from J, with 8 bases between. CDR3 coding DNA: TGTGCCAGCAGTGGTGGGGAATATAATTCACCCCTCCACTTT. Protein: CASSGGEYNSPLHF. The full variable domain, in which reference TRBV2 and TRBJ1-6 provide the parts outside the CDR3, is EPEVTQTPSHQVTQMGQEVILRCVPISNHLYFYWYRQILGQKVEFLVSFYNNEISEKSEIFDDQFSVERPDGSNFTLKIRSTKLEDSAMYFCASSGGEYNSPLHFGNGTRLTVT.

This clonotype was seen only a few times. The genes are TRBV11-2 and TRBJ1-1, with D tentatively TRBD1 (6 bases). Germline lookup yields CDR1 SGHAT and CDR2 FQNNGV. CDR3 length: 15 amino acids. The V gene lost 4 bases and the J gene lost 1 base, with 13 bases spanning the gap. DNA for the CDR3: TGTGCCAGCAGCTCCTCCCGAGGGGGGAACACTGAAGCTTTCTTT. Its protein product is CASSSSRGGNTEAFF.

The chain couples TRBV5-1 to TRBJ2-1; 9 bases align to TRBD2. V was clipped by 1 base and J by 5 bases; unmatched bases: 16. The CDR3 is 19 amino acids. Germline V gives CDR1 SGHRS, CDR2 YFSETQ. This CDR3 is CASSLRVNSGGADNNEQFF. The CDR3 DNA is TGCGCCAGCAGCTTGAGGGTTAATAGCGGGGGAGCTGACAACAATGAGCAGTTCTTC.

The V call is TRBV3-1, the J call TRBJ2-3; 14 nucleotides agree with TRBD2. With V trimmed by 3 bases and J by 3 bases, 2 bases remained unmatched. The germline gives CDR1 LGHDT, CDR2 YNNKEL (reference sequence). CDR3 length equals 16 residues. The CDR3 spells CASSHGTSGSTDTQYF. CDR3 nucleotides: TGTGCCAGCAGCCACGGGACTAGCGGGAGTACAGATACGCAGTATTTT.

This clonotype occurred a few times. The V call is TRBV10-2, the J call TRBJ2-4, with D possibly being TRBD1 (6 bases). The DNA end is more similar to TRBJ2-7, so the J call may be wrong. The CDR3 sequence is 13 residues long. Germline CDR1 and CDR2: WSHSY and SAAADI. The CDR3 nucleotides are TGCGCCAGCAGGGACAGTGGGGAATACGAGCAGTACTTC. Protein product: CASRDSGEYEQYF.

J is TRBJ1-2 and V is TRBV4-2; 7 bases line up with TRBD1. The CDR3 is 16 residues long. Germline V gene lookup returns CDR1 LGHNA and CDR2 YNFKEQ. V shed 0 bases, J shed 8 bases, and the junction held 12 bases outside the gene matches. CDR3 amino acids: CASSQDPRDSPWGYTF. DNA of the CDR3: TGTGCCAGCAGCCAAGATCCCAGGGACAGCCCGTGGGGCTACACCTTC.

This chain links TRBV5-1 with TRBJ1-2; perhaps TRBD1 as D (6 bases). This CDR3 spans 14 amino acids. CDR1 and CDR2 from the germline V gene are SGHRS and YFSETQ. The ends were cut back, 6 bases at V and 0 bases at J, with 12 bases in the middle. The DNA of the CDR3 is TGCGCCAGCACCAAGGACAGCCCTAACTATGGCTACACCTTC. Translated, it gives CASTKDSPNYGYTF.

CDR3 in DNA: TGCAGCGTTGAATCCGGGACAGGGTTGGAGACCCAGTACTTC. Its protein product is CSVESGTGLETQYF. V gene TRBV29-1 combines with J gene TRBJ2-5; 9 bases line up with TRBD1. Germline assignment: CDR1 SQVTM and CDR2 ANQGSEA. V dropped 2 bases and J dropped 5; count of bases not matched to a gene: 6. This CDR3 is 14 amino acids long.

This chain connects TRBV10-3 to TRBJ2-5; D is unresolved. Matching the DNA end better, TRBJ2-7 makes the J call doubtful. Germline V gene sequence: CDR1 ENHRY, CDR2 SYGVKD. This CDR3 is built from 16 residues. The CDR3 spells CAISESVVGGVYEQYF. DNA of the CDR3: TGTGCCATCAGTGAGTCCGTTGTGGGTGGGGTCTACGAGCAGTACTTC.

V usage is TRBV28 and J usage is TRBJ1-4; a possible D gene is TRBD1 (5 bases). Germline lookup yields CDR1 MDHEN and CDR2 SYDVKM. The CDR3 length is 14 residues. With 5 bases removed from V and 4 bases from J, the gap between germline ends came to 11 bases. CDR3 sequence (DNA): TGTGCCAGCAGTCCCAGGGACCTTAATGAAAAACTGTTTTTT. Translation gives CASSPRDLNEKLFF. The whole variable domain, filled in from reference TRBV28 and TRBJ1-4, reads DVKVTQSSRYLVKRTGEKVFLECVQDMDHENMFWYRQDPGLGLRLIYFSYDVKMKEKGDIPEGYSVSREKKERFSLILESASTNQTSMYLCASSPRDLNEKLFFGSGTQLSVL.

The chain joins TRBV9 to TRBJ2-4, with D tentatively TRBD2 (7 bases). The CDR3 extends over 14 amino acids. The germline V gene encodes CDR1 SGDLS and CDR2 YYNGEE. Between the trimmed V and J ends, which lost 3 bases and 8 bases, there was a span of 15 bases. CDR3 protein: CASSGAGTRDIQYF. The CDR3 bases are TGTGCCAGCAGCGGAGCGGGGACACGGGACATTCAGTACTTC. The variable domain in full, with the rest retrieved from reference TRBV9 and TRBJ2-4, is DSGVTQTPKHLITATGQRVTLRCSPRSGDLSVYWYQQSLDQGLQFLIQYYNGEERAKGNILERFSAQQFPDLHSELNLSSLELGDSALYFCASSGAGTRDIQYFGAGTRLSVL.

This chain links TRBV7-2 with TRBJ1-2; TRBD1 agrees at 7 bases. Trimming cost V 8 bases and J 5 bases; bases outside gene matches: 8. The CDR3 is 13 residues long. CDR1 is SGHTA, CDR2 FQGNSA, per germline. In nucleotides, the CDR3 is TGTGCCAGCGTACAGGGGATCGGGTATGGCTACACCTTC. Translated: CASVQGIGYGYTF.

The J gene is TRBJ2-3, the V gene TRBV5-1; D is ambiguous. The V end lost 4 bases, the J end lost 4 bases, and 7 bases lay between the germline ends. This CDR3 has 12 residues. Germline CDR1 is SGHRS and CDR2 is YFSETQ. In DNA, the CDR3 is TGCGCCAGCAGCGCCGACGCAGATACGCAGTATTTT. Protein sequence: CASSADADTQYF.

This clonotype was recorded only once. The junction shows a germline mismatch at one end, possibly a read error. This chain uses TRBV27 with TRBJ2-3, with 7 bases matching TRBD1. Germline V gives CDR1 MNHEY, CDR2 SMNVEV (reference sequence). The CDR3 contains 14 residues. The CDR3 DNA reads as TGTGCCAGCAGTTTAGTCAGGGGGACAGATTCGCAGTATTTT. Residues: CASSLVRGTDSQYF.

In this sample, this clonotype turned up many times. V is TRBV7-7 and J is TRBJ2-5; weak D call: TRBD2 (7 bases). In germline, CDR1 is SSHAT, CDR2 FNYEAQ (reference sequence). V lost 3 bases and J lost 1, with 12 bases in between. CDR3 size: 15 residues. The CDR3 protein is CASSLGGGGQETQYF. As DNA, the CDR3 is TGTGCCAGCAGCTTGGGGGGGGGCGGCCAAGAGACCCAGTACTTC.

The rearrangement links TRBV5-1 to TRBJ2-3; D might be TRBD1 (6 bases). V shed 5 bases and J shed 3 bases, with 16 bases lying between them. CDR1 SGHRS and CDR2 YFSETQ come from the germline V gene. This CDR3 has 15 amino acids. Here the CDR3 DNA reads TGCGCCAGCAGTTTGCAGGGGATACGAACAGATACGCAGTATTTT. The encoded protein is CASSLQGIRTDTQYF. Variable domain in full (rest from reference TRBV5-1 and TRBJ2-3): KAGVTQTPRYLIKTRGQQVTLSCSPISGHRSVSWYQQTPGQGLQFLFEYFSETQRNKGNFPGRFSGRQFSNSRSEMNVSTLELGDSALYLCASSLQGIRTDTQYFGPGTRLTVL.

This clonotype was observed a single time. The V call is TRBV7-9, the J call TRBJ2-5, with 7 bases aligning to TRBD2. This CDR3 has 16 residues. Germline V gene lookup returns CDR1 SEHNR and CDR2 FQNEAQ (reference sequence). V was pared by 5 bases and J by 11 bases, with 20 bases of the junction left unmatched. This chain's CDR3 is CASSPETSKLRDEQYF. In DNA, the CDR3 is TGTGCCAGCAGCCCCGAGACTAGCAAGTTAAGGGATGAGCAGTACTTC.

This clonotype showed up just a few times. CDR3 bases: TGTGCCAGCAGCTTAACCCCCGGGAACGAGCAGTACTTC. This gives the protein CASSLTPGNEQYF. The V and J genes are TRBV7-3 and TRBJ2-7; D perhaps matches TRBD2 (5 bases). V gave up 0 bases and J gave up 5 bases, with 8 bases separating them. CDR1 SGHTA and CDR2 FQGTGA come from the germline V gene. The CDR3 is made up of 13 amino acids.

CDR3 in DNA: TGTGCCAGCAGTTTTCTAGGCCGCGGGGTCAATGAGCAGTTCTTC. It yields the protein CASSFLGRGVNEQFF. The V gene is TRBV12-3 or TRBV12-4, the J gene TRBJ2-1, with a tentative D call TRBD2 (6 bases). V was clipped by 3 bases and J by 6 bases, with 15 bases between them. The CDR3 is made up of 15 amino acids.

The chain employs TRBV2 and TRBJ2-7, with a possible D match to TRBD1 (6 bases). Per the germline V gene, CDR1 is SNHLY and CDR2 is FYNNEI. The V and J ends lost 4 bases and 3 bases respectively, with 10 bases between them. The CDR3 spans 13 residues. This CDR3 is CASSGDTYYEQYF. The CDR3 DNA is TGTGCCAGCAGTGGGGACACCTACTACGAGCAGTACTTC. Full variable domain (rest looked up from reference TRBV2 and TRBJ2-7): EPEVTQTPSHQVTQMGQEVILRCVPISNHLYFYWYRQILGQKVEFLVSFYNNEISEKSEIFDDQFSVERPDGSNFTLKIRSTKLEDSAMYFCASSGDTYYEQYFGPGTRLTVT.

A few counts support this clonotype. V and J are TRBV3-1 and TRBJ2-5; D possibly uses TRBD1 or TRBD2 (5 bases each). CDR1 and CDR2 (germline): LGHDT, YNNKEL (reference sequence). V was trimmed by 8 bases and J by 2 bases, leaving 24 bases between them. This CDR3 has 17 residues. DNA of the CDR3: TGTGCCAGCTCCCCGTGGGCAGGGAGTAGGAAGCAAGAGACCCAGTACTTC. This codes for CASSPWAGSRKQETQYF.

This clonotype has a handful of counts. This chain joins TRBV7-9 and TRBJ1-4; D call uncertain. V was trimmed by 8 bases and J by 5 bases, leaving 21 bases between them. Germline values: CDR1 SEHNR, CDR2 FQNEAQ (reference sequence). The CDR3 has 16 residues. The CDR3 sequence: CASGPDEGYQNEKLFF. DNA for the CDR3: TGTGCCAGCGGACCTGACGAAGGTTATCAAAATGAAAAACTGTTTTTT.

CDR3 DNA: TGTGCCAGCAGCCTGACAGCCGCGAAAGATACGCAGTATTTT. Residues: CASSLTAAKDTQYF. This chain joins TRBV7-8 and TRBJ2-3; perhaps TRBD1 as D (5 bases). The CDR3 is 14 amino acids. V lost 5 bases to trimming and J lost 5 bases, with 14 bases between them. Germline loops: CDR1 SGHVS, CDR2 FQNEAQ.

This chain links TRBV25-1 with TRBJ2-7, with TRBD2 matching over 7 bases. V gave up 4 bases and J gave up 3 bases; unmatched junction bases: 6. The CDR3 extends over 14 amino acids. In germline, CDR1 is MGHDK, CDR2 SYGVNS. The CDR3 nucleotides read TGTGCCAGCAGTGGTAGCGGGTTTAACTACGAGCAGTACTTC. Amino acid sequence: CASSGSGFNYEQYF.

This clonotype was picked up one time. The genes are TRBV14 and TRBJ1-4, with D possibly being TRBD1 (5 bases). V dropped 4 bases and J dropped 7 bases, with 10 bases sitting between them. Germline V lookup: CDR1 SGHDN, CDR2 FVKESK. The CDR3 runs 13 residues. The CDR3 DNA reads TGTGCCAGCAGCCCGGGACTGGGTGAAAAACTGTTTTTT. This codes for CASSPGLGEKLFF.

The rearrangement joins TRBV19 to TRBJ2-1; D unclear. The CDR3 loop spans 15 amino acids. Trimming removed 3 bases at V and 2 bases at J, with 11 bases between. CDR1 is LNHDA and CDR2 is SQIVND in the germline V gene (reference sequence). CDR3 DNA sequence: TGTGCCAGTAGTATGGGGAATGGGCCCTACAATGAGCAGTTCTTC. Translated: CASSMGNGPYNEQFF.

This chain uses TRBV10-3 with TRBJ1-2; no firm D call. Trimming shortened V by 0 bases and J by 8 bases, and 13 bases separated the two germline ends. This CDR3 spans 14 amino acids. Germline V gene lookup returns CDR1 ENHRY and CDR2 SYGVKD. CDR3 DNA sequence: TGTGCCATCAGTGAGTCGCCAGGTTCCTACGGCTACACCTTC. Its protein product is CAISESPGSYGYTF.